This TCR beta chain was sequenced in a study of CD8+ T cells in alopecia areata. Study-wide points: Sequencing of scalp samples also includes resident alphabeta T cells from normal skin.

Trimming removed 5 bases at V and 2 bases at J, with 11 bases between. The CDR3 has 14 amino acids. CDR1 and CDR2 (germline): SEHNR, FQNEAQ (reference sequence). RNA extraction was followed by reverse transcription into cDNA, which acted as the sequencing template. Generated by immunoSEQ multiplex PCR, the TCRdb table keeps only in-frame clones and is missing some. The sample includes some 120,000 clones, 45% to 60% of them seen just once. To note about this clone: Its antigen is currently unknown.

The TCR was taken from a human donor with alopecia areata. The sequencing used CD4+ T cells sorted from blood, collected at week 0. The V gene is TRBV7-9, the J gene TRBJ2-3, with D tentatively TRBD1 (5 bases). CDR3 residues: CASSPTVHTDTQYF. CDR3 coding DNA: TGTGCCAGCAGCCCGACAGTACACACAGATACGCAGTATTTT.